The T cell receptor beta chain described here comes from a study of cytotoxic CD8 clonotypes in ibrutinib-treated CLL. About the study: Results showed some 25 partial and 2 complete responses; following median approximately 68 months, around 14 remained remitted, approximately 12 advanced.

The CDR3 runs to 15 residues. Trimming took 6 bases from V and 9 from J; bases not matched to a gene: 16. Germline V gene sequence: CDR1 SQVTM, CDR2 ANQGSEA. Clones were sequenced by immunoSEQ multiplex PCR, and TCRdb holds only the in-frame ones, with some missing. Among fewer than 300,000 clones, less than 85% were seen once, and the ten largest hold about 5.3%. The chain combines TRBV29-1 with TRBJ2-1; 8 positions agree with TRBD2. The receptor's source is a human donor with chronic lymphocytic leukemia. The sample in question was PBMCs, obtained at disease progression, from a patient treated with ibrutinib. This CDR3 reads CSVVGLVLSRSEQFF. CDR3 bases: TGCAGCGTCGTGGGACTAGTGTTAAGCCGAAGTGAGCAGTTCTTC.